This T cell receptor (beta chain) was obtained from a study of blood T cell repertoires in COVID-19. Background on the study: Acute-phase and convalescent COVID-19 samples originated in the United States, Italy and Spain. From T cells, B-cell-depleted T cells, or PBMCs came the material, which was cDNA or gDNA.

This CDR3 comprises 15 residues. CDR1 is LNHDA and CDR2 is SQIVND in the germline V gene (reference sequence). Between the trimmed V and J ends, which lost 4 bases and 1 base, there was a span of 11 bases. Original methodology: Amplification with reference gene primers provided the estimates of nucleated cell counts. The data were produced by immunoSEQ multiplex PCR, yet TCRdb's version contains in-frame clones alone and is incomplete. The D gene and trimming were derived from the DNA, and the V and J assignments and clone size from that table. The sample carries around 250,000 clones, approximately 89% recorded once.

J is TRBJ1-3 and V is TRBV19, with TRBD1 as a possible D gene (6 bases). Sequenced sample: PBMCs or T cells enriched from blood (not recorded which). The clonotype was recovered from a woman aged 35 to 49 with acute COVID-19. CDR3 in DNA: TGTGCCAGTAGTACCCCACAGGGTTCTGGAAACACCATATATTTT. Translating gives CASSTPQGSGNTIYF.